This T cell receptor beta chain was sequenced during a study of T cell changes during pregnancy in multiple sclerosis. Germline CDR1 is SGDLS and CDR2 is YYNGEE. J was trimmed by 3 bases and V by 4 bases; bases with no gene match: 4. This CDR3 is built from 15 residues. To note about this clone: This sample also contains other DNA sequences that code for the same CDR3.

TCRdb's copy holds only in-frame clones and misses some; the assay was immunoSEQ multiplex PCR. Of over 90,000 clones in the sample, roughly 92% were seen once. The material sequenced was peripheral blood, taken after pregnancy. The sequence was obtained from a female donor with multiple sclerosis, enrolled in a pregnancy study. This rearrangement joins TRBV9 to TRBJ2-1, with 10 bases that match TRBD2. CDR3 loop: CASSPSGSSYNEQFF. The CDR3 DNA follows: TGTGCCAGCAGCCCTAGCGGGAGTAGCTACAATGAGCAGTTCTTC.